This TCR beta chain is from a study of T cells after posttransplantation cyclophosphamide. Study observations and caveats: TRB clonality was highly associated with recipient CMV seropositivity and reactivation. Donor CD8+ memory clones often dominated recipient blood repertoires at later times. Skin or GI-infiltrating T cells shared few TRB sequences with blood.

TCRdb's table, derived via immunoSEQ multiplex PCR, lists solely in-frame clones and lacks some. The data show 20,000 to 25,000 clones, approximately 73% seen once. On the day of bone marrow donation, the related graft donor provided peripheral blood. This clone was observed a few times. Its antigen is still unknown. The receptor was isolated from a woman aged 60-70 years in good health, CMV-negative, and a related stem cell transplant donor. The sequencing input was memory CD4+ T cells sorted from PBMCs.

This CDR3 is CASTRTVSYEQYF. The CDR3, as DNA: TGTGCCAGCACCCGGACAGTCTCCTACGAGCAGTACTTC. V and J are TRBV28 and TRBJ2-7, with D tentatively TRBD1 (6 bases). Germline CDR1 is MDHEN and CDR2 is SYDVKM. This CDR3 has 13 amino acids. The V and J ends lost 7 bases and 0 bases respectively, with 10 bases between them.